The present entry profiles one TCR beta chain with its context. Recruits, aged 18 to 89 years, lived in 25 or so US areas. These data come from a study of blood T cell repertoires in COVID-19. Looking at the study overall: Samples of COVID-19 (acute and convalescent) were obtained from the United States, Italy and Spain.

TCRdb keeps only in-frame clones here, not all; method: immunoSEQ multiplex PCR. The sample has about 260,000 clones, 75% to 90% seen once. Looked up from germline, CDR1 is SGHNT and CDR2 is YYREEE (reference sequence). The ends lost 4 bases at V and 8 bases at J; junction bases unmatched: 14. The CDR3 contains 15 residues. The sample taken for sequencing was PBMCs or T cells enriched from blood (not recorded which). The clonotype originates from a woman in her thirties or forties who had been exposed to COVID-19. The chain couples TRBV5-4 to TRBJ1-2; TRBD1 aligns across 7 bases. CDR3 DNA sequence: TGTGCCAGCAGCCCCATCCAGGGGGTTTGCGACGGCTACACCTTC. Its translation is CASSPIQGVCDGYTF.